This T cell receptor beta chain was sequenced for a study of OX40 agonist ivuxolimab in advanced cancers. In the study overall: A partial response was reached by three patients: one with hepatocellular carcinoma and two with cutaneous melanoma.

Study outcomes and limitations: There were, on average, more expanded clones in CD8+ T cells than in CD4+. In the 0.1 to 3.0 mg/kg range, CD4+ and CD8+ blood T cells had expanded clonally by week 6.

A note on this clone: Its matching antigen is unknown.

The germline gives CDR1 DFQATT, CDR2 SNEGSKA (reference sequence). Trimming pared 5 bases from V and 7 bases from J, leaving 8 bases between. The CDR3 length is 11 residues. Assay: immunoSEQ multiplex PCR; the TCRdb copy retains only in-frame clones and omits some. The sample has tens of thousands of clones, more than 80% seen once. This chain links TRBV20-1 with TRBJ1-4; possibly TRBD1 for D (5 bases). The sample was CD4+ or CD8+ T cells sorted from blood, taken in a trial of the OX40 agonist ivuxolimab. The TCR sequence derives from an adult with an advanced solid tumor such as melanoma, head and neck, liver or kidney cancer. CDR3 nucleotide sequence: TGCAGTGCTTGGGACCTTGAAAAACTGTTTTTT. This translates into CSAWDLEKLFF.